This TCR beta chain emerged from a study of memory B cells and T cells in multiple sclerosis. The study's findings and limits: Shared clonotype counts depended on differing compartment clone-set sizes and were normalized.

Repertoires were generated with immunoSEQ multiplex PCR, while TCRdb's copy carries only in-frame clones and drops some. The data contain over 10,000 clones, about 83% of them singletons. CDR1 is SGHRS and CDR2 is YFSETQ in the germline V gene. There are 15 residues in the CDR3. Unmatched junction bases numbered 11, after V lost 6 bases and J lost 5 bases. To note about this clone: Antigen unknown.

CFSE-dim autoproliferating and CFSE-high non-proliferating T cells from unstimulated culture were sequenced separately. Replicate wells were pooled after less than eight days of stimulus-free culture of around 54 million CFSE-labeled PBMCs. CFSE at roughly 0.45 uM labeled the PBMCs, which were then cultured unstimulated. The TCR sequence derives from a human donor with multiple sclerosis. The sample taken for sequencing was PBMCs from blood kept in culture. The chain carries TRBV5-1 and TRBJ1-1; 9 bases fit TRBD1. The CDR3 loop reads CASTRQGGSGTEAFF. The CDR3 nucleotides read TGCGCCAGCACCCGACAGGGGGGATCTGGGACTGAAGCTTTCTTT. The full variable domain, rest sourced from reference TRBV5-1 and TRBJ1-1, is KAGVTQTPRYLIKTRGQQVTLSCSPISGHRSVSWYQQTPGQGLQFLFEYFSETQRNKGNFPGRFSGRQFSNSRSEMNVSTLELGDSALYLCASTRQGGSGTEAFFGQGTRLTVV.